One sample yielded the 23 T cell receptor beta chains listed below, sequenced in a study of blood T cells in healthy people across ages. Primed by a sample-barcoded 5' primer and a J-beta primer mix, a second PCR proceeded for about 7 to 12 cycles. A single record per CDR3 protein comes from TCRdb applying MiXCR to the 5' RACE reads. This sample yields about 2 million distinct CDR3 sequences, of which about 50% are seen a single time; over 2% belongs to the top ten. Sequenced sample: blood. These receptor sequences come from a woman between 35 and 50 years old in good health.

The rearrangement uses TRBV6-2 or TRBV6-3 and TRBJ1-2; 7 bases align to TRBD1. The CDR3 extends over 13 amino acids. V gave up 7 bases and J gave up 8 bases; unmatched junction bases: 10. Germline CDR1 reads MNHEY; CDR2 reads SVGEGT. In DNA form, the CDR3 reads TGTGCCAGCATGCGGACAGGCGTCGGCGGCTACACCTTC. Protein product: CASMRTGVGGYTF.

This chain uses TRBV6-5 with TRBJ1-2, with 7 bases matching TRBD1. CDR1 MNHEY and CDR2 SVGAGI come from the germline V gene. V shed 4 bases, J shed 6 bases, and the junction held 14 bases outside the gene matches. The CDR3 extends over 16 amino acids. The CDR3 here is CASSFSNPDRVHGYTF. CDR3 coding DNA: TGTGCCAGCAGTTTCTCAAACCCCGACAGGGTACATGGCTACACCTTC.

This chain connects TRBV4-1 to TRBJ1-6; 8 positions agree with TRBD1. The CDR3 consists of 14 residues. V was pared by 5 bases and J by 7 bases, with 4 bases of the junction left unmatched. CDR1 MGHRA and CDR2 YSYEKL come from the germline V gene. The CDR3 sequence is CASSEDRVNSPLHF. In DNA, the CDR3 is TGCGCCAGCAGCGAGGACAGGGTCAATTCACCCCTCCACTTT.

This clonotype was recorded once. The chain links TRBV20-1 to TRBJ2-7; 8 bases agree with TRBD2. The tail of the sequence fits TRBJ2-5 better, so the J call may be wrong. Per the germline V gene, CDR1 is DFQATT and CDR2 is SNEGSKA (reference sequence). This CDR3 is 15 amino acids long. CDR3 sequence: CSARAGGRLGETQYF. CDR3 in DNA: TGCAGTGCTAGAGCGGGAGGGCGTTTGGGAGAGACCCAGTACTTC.

The chain is built from TRBV4-3 and TRBJ2-1; D possibly matches TRBD1 or TRBD2 (5 bases each). Germline V lookup: CDR1 LGHNA, CDR2 YSLEER. CDR3 length: 15 amino acids. V dropped 3 bases and J dropped 7 bases, with 16 bases sitting between them. CDR3 DNA sequence: TGCGCCAGCAGCCAGACCGGGACGGGTATAAATGAGCAGTTCTTC. It yields the protein CASSQTGTGINEQFF.

The V gene is TRBV9, the J gene TRBJ2-3, with TRBD1 as a possible D gene (6 bases). V dropped 3 bases and J dropped 2 bases, with 16 bases sitting between them. The germline V gene has CDR1 SGDLS and CDR2 YYNGEE. This CDR3 spans 16 amino acids. The CDR3 loop reads CASSESIGQPTDTQYF. As DNA, the CDR3 is TGTGCCAGCAGCGAATCTATCGGACAGCCCACAGATACGCAGTATTTT.

This clonotype was seen more than once but under ten times. J is TRBJ2-1 and V is TRBV20-1, with 13 bases that match TRBD2. Losses at the gene ends were 5 bases for V and 4 bases for J; bases not matched to a gene: 8. Germline V lookup: CDR1 DFQATT, CDR2 SNEGSKA (reference sequence). The CDR3 consists of 16 residues. CDR3 amino acids: CSALGGGLAGYNEQFF. The DNA of the CDR3 is TGCAGTGCTCTGGGGGGGGGACTAGCGGGGTACAATGAGCAGTTCTTC.

This clonotype came up a few times. The V and J genes are TRBV20-1 and TRBJ2-5; D is unclear. The CDR3 sequence is 12 residues long. V was cut by 6 bases and J by 1 base, with 9 bases left in between. Germline V gene data show CDR1 as DFQATT and CDR2 as SNEGSKA (reference sequence). CDR3 in amino acids: CSAPPRQETQYF. CDR3 bases: TGCAGTGCCCCCCCCCGCCAAGAGACCCAGTACTTC.

This clonotype showed up just a few times. This sequence joins TRBV28 and TRBJ2-5, with TRBD2 matching over 8 bases. The germline CDR1 and CDR2 sequences are MDHEN and SYDVKM. The J segment lost 5 bases and the V segment lost 1 base, leaving 3 bases of the junction unmatched. The CDR3 is 14 residues long. The CDR3 DNA sequence: TGTGCCAGCAGTTTATACGGGGGGGTGGAGACCCAGTACTTC. This codes for CASSLYGGVETQYF.

This chain's CDR3 is CASSLRFSGSAFSTDTQYF. For the CDR3, the DNA is TGTGCCAGCAGTTTACGTTTTAGCGGGAGCGCATTTAGCACAGATACGCAGTATTTT. The rearrangement links TRBV12-3 or TRBV12-4 to TRBJ2-3, with 9 bases lining up with TRBD2. Trimming at V came to 2 bases and at J to 0 bases, leaving 12 bases not matched to a gene. This CDR3 contains 19 residues.

This chain joins TRBV4-2 and TRBJ2-3, with 11 bases identical to TRBD1. V lost 2 bases, J lost 8 bases, and 18 bases stayed unmatched. The CDR3 spans 19 residues. CDR1 and CDR2 (germline): LGHNA, YNFKEQ. In DNA, the CDR3 is TGTGCCAGCAGCCAAAAGGGACAGGGGGTGGTCCGCCCACAGGGTACGCAGTATTTT. It yields the protein CASSQKGQGVVRPQGTQYF.

This chain joins TRBV5-4 and TRBJ2-4; tentative D call: TRBD2 (6 bases). The end of the DNA aligns better with TRBJ2-7, so the J call may be wrong. The germline gives CDR1 SGHNT, CDR2 YYREEE (reference sequence). The CDR3 runs to 15 residues. CDR3 residues: CASSLVGGDTYEQYF. DNA for the CDR3: TGTGCCAGCAGCTTGGTTGGCGGGGATACCTACGAGCAGTACTTC.

This clonotype showed up just a few times. CDR3 bases: TGTGCCAGCAGCTTTAACGTCAATGAGCAGTTCTTC. This translates into CASSFNVNEQFF. The rearrangement links TRBV11-2 to TRBJ2-1; D gene ambiguous. Germline-derived CDR1 and CDR2 are SGHAT and FQNNGV. The CDR3 extends over 12 amino acids. Between the trimmed V and J ends, which lost 3 bases and 6 bases, there was a span of 6 bases.

This clonotype was seen a few times. The V and J genes are TRBV4-3 and TRBJ2-7, with TRBD1 matching 9 bases. V gave up 0 bases and J gave up 3 bases; unmatched junction bases: 3. Per the germline V gene, CDR1 is LGHNA and CDR2 is YSLEER. The CDR3 is 15 amino acids. CDR3 protein: CASSQERTGVYEQYF. In DNA, the CDR3 is TGCGCCAGCAGCCAAGAACGGACAGGGGTCTACGAGCAGTACTTC.

The V and J genes are TRBV10-3 and TRBJ1-2; 7 bases are a match to TRBD1. Germline CDR1 and CDR2: ENHRY and SYGVKD. The CDR3 contains 15 residues. Germline trimming cut 4 bases from V and 2 bases from J; bases unmatched to any gene: 7. The CDR3 spells CAISVRDRGNYGYTF. The DNA of the CDR3 is TGTGCCATCAGTGTACGGGACAGAGGAAACTATGGCTACACCTTC.

The chain uses TRBV20-1 and TRBJ2-3; 12 bases fit TRBD2. J lost 5 bases, V lost 3 bases, and 6 bases had no gene match. CDR1 and CDR2 from the germline V gene are DFQATT and SNEGSKA (reference sequence). The CDR3 spans 15 residues. The chain's CDR3 is CSARLAGGPLDTQYF. The CDR3, as DNA: TGCAGTGCTAGGCTAGCGGGGGGGCCCTTAGATACGCAGTATTTT.

V usage is TRBV29-1 and J usage is TRBJ1-5; no clear D gene. Trimming took 4 bases from V and 3 from J, leaving 13 bases between them. The CDR3 loop spans 14 amino acids. Germline V gene lookup returns CDR1 SQVTM and CDR2 ANQGSEA. In DNA form, the CDR3 reads TGCAGCGTTGGGGCCCCCGGGATCAATCAGCCCCAGCATTTT. This codes for CSVGAPGINQPQHF.

This clonotype was seen more than once but under ten times. The chain employs TRBV7-2 and TRBJ1-2; the D is unclear. Germline CDR1 is SGHTA and CDR2 is FQGNSA. This CDR3 spans 14 amino acids. V gave up 0 bases and J gave up 8 bases, with 13 bases separating them. This CDR3 is CASSLARMNEGYTF. CDR3 coding DNA: TGTGCCAGCAGCTTAGCTCGGATGAACGAAGGCTACACCTTC.

The genes are TRBV19 and TRBJ1-2; D gene uncertain. This CDR3 is 12 amino acids long. The germline gives CDR1 LNHDA, CDR2 SQIVND (reference sequence). With 4 bases removed from V and 5 bases from J, the gap between germline ends came to 8 bases. This CDR3 reads CASSTEYYGYTF. The CDR3 DNA sequence: TGTGCCAGTAGTACGGAGTATTATGGCTACACCTTC.

This clonotype was counted between two and nine times. The chain recombines TRBV20-1 with TRBJ2-5; unclear D gene. The CDR3 covers 13 residues. Germline values: CDR1 DFQATT, CDR2 SNEGSKA (reference sequence). Trimming cost V 3 bases and J 0 bases, with 8 bases left between them. CDR3 loop: CSASRQDQETQYF. The CDR3 nucleotides read TGCAGTGCTAGTCGGCAGGACCAAGAGACCCAGTACTTC.

This clonotype was picked up one time. The chain uses TRBV27 and TRBJ2-3; a weak D match, TRBD1 (5 bases). This CDR3 comprises 18 residues. Trimming removed 2 bases at V and 0 bases at J, with 18 bases between. Per germline, CDR1 MNHEY and CDR2 SMNVEV (reference sequence). CDR3 DNA: TGTGCCAGCAGTTTACATGGGGCAGACACCACTAGCACAGATACGCAGTATTTT. It specifies CASSLHGADTTSTDTQYF.

This clonotype was seen a few times. This rearrangement joins TRBV20-1 to TRBJ2-3, with 8 bases lining up with TRBD2. This CDR3 has 15 amino acids. Trimming removed 3 bases from V and 2 bases from J; junction bases left unmatched: 7. Germline V gives CDR1 DFQATT, CDR2 SNEGSKA (reference sequence). CDR3 sequence: CSARGAGDDTDTQYF. The CDR3 coding sequence is TGCAGTGCTAGGGGAGCGGGGGACGACACAGATACGCAGTATTTT.

The V call is TRBV6-5, the J call TRBJ2-2, with 9 bases identical to TRBD2. CDR1 MNHEY and CDR2 SVGAGI come from the germline V gene. The CDR3 runs 16 residues. V was pared by 10 bases and J by 1 base, with 10 bases of the junction left unmatched. The CDR3 is CATNARAGGNTGELFF. The CDR3 DNA follows: TGTGCCACCAATGCTCGAGCGGGGGGGAACACCGGGGAGCTGTTTTTT.